This T cell receptor beta chain was captured in a study of STAT5B mutations in CD4+ large granular lymphocyte leukemia. General study points: Approximately 25% of private leukemic clonotypes occurred rarely in other patients' non-leukemic repertoires.

For this clone: The target antigen is unknown. Other DNA sequences in this sample translate to the same CDR3.

Libraries were prepared by immunoSEQ multiplex PCR; TCRdb keeps only in-frame clonotypes and omits some of them. This table has roughly 40,000 clones, around 81% appearing once. The J segment lost 4 bases and the V segment lost 0 bases, leaving 6 bases of the junction unmatched. CDR1 is MGHRA, CDR2 YSYEKL, per germline. This CDR3 is built from 18 residues. The receptor was isolated from a human donor in good health. The sequencing sample was made of CD4+ T cells from blood buffy coats. V gene TRBV4-1 combines with J gene TRBJ2-1; 13 bases align to TRBD2. The DNA for the CDR3 is TGCGCCAGCAGCCAAGATAGGACTAGCGGGGGACCGTACAATGAGCAGTTCTTC. This sequence encodes CASSQDRTSGGPYNEQFF.